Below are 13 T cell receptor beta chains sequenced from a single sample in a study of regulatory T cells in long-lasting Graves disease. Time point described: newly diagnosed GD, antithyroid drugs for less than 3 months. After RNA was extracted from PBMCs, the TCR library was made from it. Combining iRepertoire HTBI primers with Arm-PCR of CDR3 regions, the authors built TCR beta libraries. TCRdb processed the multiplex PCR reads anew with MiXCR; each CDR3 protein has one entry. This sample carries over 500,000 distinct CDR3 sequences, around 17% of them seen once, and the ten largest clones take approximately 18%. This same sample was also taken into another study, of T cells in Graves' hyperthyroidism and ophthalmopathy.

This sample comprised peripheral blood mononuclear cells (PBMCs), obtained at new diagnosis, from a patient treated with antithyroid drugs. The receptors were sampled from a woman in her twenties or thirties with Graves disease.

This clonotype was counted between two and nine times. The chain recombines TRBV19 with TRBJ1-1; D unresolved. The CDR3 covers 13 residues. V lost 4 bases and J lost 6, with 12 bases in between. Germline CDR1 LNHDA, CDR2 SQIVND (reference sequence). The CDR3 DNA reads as TGTGCCAGTAGTAACCTTAGAGGTTCTGAAGCTTTCTTT. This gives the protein CASSNLRGSEAFF.

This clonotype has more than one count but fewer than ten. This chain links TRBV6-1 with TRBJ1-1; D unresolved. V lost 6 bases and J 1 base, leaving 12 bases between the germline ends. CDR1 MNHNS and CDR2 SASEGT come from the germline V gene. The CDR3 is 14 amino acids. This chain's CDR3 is CASRPPVGNTEAFF. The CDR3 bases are TGTGCCAGCAGGCCTCCCGTCGGGAACACTGAAGCTTTCTTT.

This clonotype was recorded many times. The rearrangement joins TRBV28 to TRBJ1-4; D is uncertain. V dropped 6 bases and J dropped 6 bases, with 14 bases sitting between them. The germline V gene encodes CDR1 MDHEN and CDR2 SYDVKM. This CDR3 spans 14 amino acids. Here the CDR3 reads CASRGRWAHEKLFF. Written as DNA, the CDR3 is TGTGCCAGCAGGGGGAGGTGGGCCCATGAAAAACTGTTTTTT.

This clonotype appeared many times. CDR3 nucleotides: TGTGCCAGCAGTCGCGACTGGGGGGATACGCAGTATTTT. It yields the protein CASSRDWGDTQYF. This rearrangement joins TRBV12-3 or TRBV12-4 to TRBJ2-3; possibly TRBD1 or TRBD2 for D (5 bases each). Deletions cut 5 bases from V and 6 bases from J, with 12 bases between. This CDR3 region has 13 residues.

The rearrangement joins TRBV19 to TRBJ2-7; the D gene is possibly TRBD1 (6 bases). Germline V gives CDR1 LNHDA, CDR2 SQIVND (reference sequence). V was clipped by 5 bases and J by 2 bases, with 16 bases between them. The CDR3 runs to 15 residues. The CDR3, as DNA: TGTGCCAGTAGTTTTACACAGGGCTCCGCCTACGAGCAGTACTTC. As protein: CASSFTQGSAYEQYF.

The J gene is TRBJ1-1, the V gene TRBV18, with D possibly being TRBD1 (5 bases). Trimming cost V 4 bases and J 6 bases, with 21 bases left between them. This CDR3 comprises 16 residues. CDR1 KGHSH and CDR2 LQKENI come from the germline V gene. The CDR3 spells CASSRLGAGSGSEAFF. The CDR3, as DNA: TGTGCCAGCTCACGGCTTGGGGCAGGGAGTGGATCTGAAGCTTTCTTT.

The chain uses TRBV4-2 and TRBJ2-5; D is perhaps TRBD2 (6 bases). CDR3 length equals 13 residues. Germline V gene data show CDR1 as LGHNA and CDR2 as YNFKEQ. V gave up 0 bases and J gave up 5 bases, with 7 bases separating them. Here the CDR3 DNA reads TGTGCCAGCAGCCAAGAAGGAGGGGAGACCCAGTACTTC. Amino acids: CASSQEGGETQYF.

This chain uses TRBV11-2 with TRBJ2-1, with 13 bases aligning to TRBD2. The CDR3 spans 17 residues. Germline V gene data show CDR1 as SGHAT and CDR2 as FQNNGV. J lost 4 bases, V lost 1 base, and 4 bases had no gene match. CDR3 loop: CASSLGTSGSRYNEQFF. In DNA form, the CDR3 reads TGTGCCAGCAGCTTAGGGACTAGCGGGAGTCGGTACAATGAGCAGTTCTTC. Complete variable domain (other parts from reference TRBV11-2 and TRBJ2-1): EAGVAQSPRYKIIEKRQSVAFWCNPISGHATLYWYQQILGQGPKLLIQFQNNGVVDDSQLPKDRFSAERLKGVDSTLKIQPAKLEDSAVYLCASSLGTSGSRYNEQFFGPGTRLTVL.

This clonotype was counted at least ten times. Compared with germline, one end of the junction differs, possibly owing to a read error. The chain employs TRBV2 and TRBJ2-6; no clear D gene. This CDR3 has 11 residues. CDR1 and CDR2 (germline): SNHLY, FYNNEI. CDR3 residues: CASSEGHPEAF. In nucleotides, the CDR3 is TGTGCCAGCAGTGAAGGGCACCCTGAGGCTTTC.

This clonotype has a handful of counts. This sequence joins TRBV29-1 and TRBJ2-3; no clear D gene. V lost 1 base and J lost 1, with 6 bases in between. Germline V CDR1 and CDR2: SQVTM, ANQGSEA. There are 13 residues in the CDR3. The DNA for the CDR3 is TGCAGCGTTGAAGTTTCACGCACAGATACGCAGTATTTT. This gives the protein CSVEVSRTDTQYF.

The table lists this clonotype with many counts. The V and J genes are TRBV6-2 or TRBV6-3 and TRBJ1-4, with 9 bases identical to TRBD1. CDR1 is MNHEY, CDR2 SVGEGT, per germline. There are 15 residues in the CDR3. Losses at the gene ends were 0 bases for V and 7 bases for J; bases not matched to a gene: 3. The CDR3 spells CASSYSNRGLEKLFF. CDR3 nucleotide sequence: TGTGCCAGCAGTTACTCGAACAGGGGGCTTGAAAAACTGTTTTTT.

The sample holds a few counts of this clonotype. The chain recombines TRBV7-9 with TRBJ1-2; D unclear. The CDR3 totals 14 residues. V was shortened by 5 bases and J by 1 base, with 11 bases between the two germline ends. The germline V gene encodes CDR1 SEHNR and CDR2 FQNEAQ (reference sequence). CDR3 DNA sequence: TGTGCCAGCAGCCCTATCGGTGGTAACTATGGCTACACCTTC. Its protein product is CASSPIGGNYGYTF.

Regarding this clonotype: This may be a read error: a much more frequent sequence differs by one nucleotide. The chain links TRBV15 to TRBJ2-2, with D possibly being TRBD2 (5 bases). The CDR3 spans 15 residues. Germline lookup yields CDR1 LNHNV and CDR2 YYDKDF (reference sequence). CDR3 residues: CVTSGPTSFTGELFF. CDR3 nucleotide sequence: TGTGTCACCAGCGGACCAACTAGTTTCACCGGGGAGCTGTTTTTT.